These 31 T cell receptor beta chains were sequenced from one sample in a study of T cell clones after liver transplantation. Libraries were prepared by immunoSEQ multiplex PCR; TCRdb keeps only in-frame clonotypes and omits some of them. Counted here are nearly 45,000 clones, 86% occurring once; the ten biggest clones make up 2.5%. This material consisted of CD4+ T cells from blood, taken 24 months after liver transplant. The source of these receptors is a human patient who received a liver transplant. A subset of T cells may come from the graft donor.

This rearrangement joins TRBV15 to TRBJ2-1, with D perhaps TRBD2 (6 bases). The CDR3 loop spans 15 amino acids. Germline V gene data show CDR1 as LNHNV and CDR2 as YYDKDF (reference sequence). V lost 3 bases to trimming and J lost 5 bases, with 14 bases between them. The CDR3 DNA sequence: TGTGCCACCAGCAGGTCCCACCGGGAGAACAATGAGCAGTTCTTC. This codes for CATSRSHRENNEQFF.

The chain employs TRBV5-1 and TRBJ1-4, with 8 bases lining up with TRBD1. The germline CDR1 and CDR2 sequences are SGHRS and YFSETQ. The CDR3 spans 17 residues. J gave up 3 bases and V 4 bases, and 11 bases lay outside the gene matches. CDR3 in amino acids: CASSNQGARVSNEKLFF. The CDR3 DNA is TGCGCCAGCAGCAACCAGGGGGCAAGGGTTTCTAATGAAAAACTGTTTTTT.

Written as DNA, the CDR3 is TGTGCCAGCAGCGCTCGGCCAGAACGGACCTACGAGCAGTACTTC. It encodes CASSARPERTYEQYF. The chain is built from TRBV9 and TRBJ2-7, with unresolved D. The ends were cut back, 3 bases at V and 2 bases at J, with 15 bases in the middle. CDR1 SGDLS and CDR2 YYNGEE come from the germline V gene. The length of the CDR3 is 15 residues.

The gene calls are TRBV6-6 and TRBJ1-1; D unclear. Trimming left V 0 bases short and J 6 bases short, with 8 bases between. The CDR3 covers 13 residues. Germline V lookup: CDR1 MNHNY, CDR2 SVGAGI (reference sequence). The CDR3 region is CASSYSTVAEAFF. For the CDR3, the DNA is TGTGCCAGCAGTTACTCGACGGTTGCTGAAGCTTTCTTT.

This chain joins TRBV5-6 and TRBJ1-3; D possibly corresponds to TRBD1 (5 bases). Between the trimmed V and J ends, which lost 1 base and 1 base, there was a span of 9 bases. Germline CDR1 is SGHDT and CDR2 is YYEEEE. The CDR3 length is 15 residues. CDR3 in amino acids: CASSLRGNSGNTIYF. CDR3 in DNA: TGTGCCAGCAGCTTGAGGGGTAATTCTGGAAACACCATATATTTT.

The genes are TRBV18 and TRBJ1-2; 8 bases map to TRBD1. The ends lost 1 base at V and 8 bases at J; junction bases unmatched: 12. Germline-derived CDR1 and CDR2 are KGHSH and LQKENI. CDR3 length: 16 residues. This CDR3 is CASSPLQDRGFRGYTF. For the CDR3, the DNA is TGTGCCAGCTCACCACTTCAAGACAGGGGCTTCAGGGGCTACACCTTC.

This chain uses TRBV19 with TRBJ1-4; D is unresolved. Germline-derived CDR1 and CDR2 are LNHDA and SQIVND (reference sequence). Trimming removed 11 bases at V and 0 bases at J, with 7 bases between. The CDR3 runs 12 residues. The CDR3: CAPATTNEKLFF. The CDR3 DNA reads TGTGCCCCAGCCACAACTAATGAAAAACTGTTTTTT. Full variable domain (remainder filled in from reference TRBV19 and TRBJ1-4): DGGITQSPKYLFRKEGQNVTLSCEQNLNHDAMYWYRQDPGQGLRLIYYSQIVNDFQKGDIAEGYSVSREKKESFPLTVTSAQKNPTAFYLCAPATTNEKLFFGSGTQLSVL.

This clone was observed once. The V gene is TRBV29-1, the J gene TRBJ1-2, with a possible D match to TRBD1 (5 bases). Per the germline V gene, CDR1 is SQVTM and CDR2 is ANQGSEA. V gave up 2 bases and J gave up 7 bases, with 11 bases separating them. This CDR3 has 12 amino acids. CDR3 DNA sequence: TGCAGCGTTGAACGGGGGAGGGGTGGCTACACCTTC. This codes for CSVERGRGGYTF.

The genes are TRBV7-2 and TRBJ1-1; TRBD1 matches 10 bases. Germline trimming cut 5 bases from V and 4 bases from J; bases unmatched to any gene: 10. In germline, CDR1 is SGHTA, CDR2 FQGNSA. The CDR3 contains 16 residues. In nucleotides, the CDR3 is TGTGCCAGCAGCCCCACGGGACAGGGGTTAGTCACTGAAGCTTTCTTT. Translation gives CASSPTGQGLVTEAFF.

The V and J genes are TRBV29-1 and TRBJ1-2; tentatively, D is TRBD1 (5 bases). There are 13 residues in the CDR3. V was trimmed by 4 bases and J by 4 bases, leaving 13 bases between them. Germline V lookup: CDR1 SQVTM, CDR2 ANQGSEA. CDR3 in amino acids: CSVVAGLSYGYTF. The CDR3 nucleotides are TGCAGCGTTGTGGCAGGGCTCAGCTATGGCTACACCTTC.

This clone is labeled medium-sized. V gene TRBV18 combines with J gene TRBJ1-4; D is ambiguous. The CDR3 consists of 15 residues. Trimming took 2 bases from V and 5 from J, leaving 12 bases between them. Germline V gives CDR1 KGHSH, CDR2 LQKENI. CDR3 nucleotide sequence: TGTGCCAGCTCACCAGGGCAGTCTAAAAATGAAAAACTGTTTTTT. Protein sequence: CASSPGQSKNEKLFF.

The chain combines TRBV5-6 with TRBJ1-1; D is perhaps TRBD1 (6 bases). Germline V CDR1 and CDR2: SGHDT, YYEEEE. CDR3 length: 13 residues. Trimming pared 5 bases from V and 5 bases from J, leaving 13 bases between. The CDR3 loop is CASSPPGVTEAFF. The DNA of the CDR3 is TGTGCCAGCAGTCCCCCAGGGGTTACTGAAGCTTTCTTT.

As for this clone: The germline gene is not matched at one end of the junction; a read error may be the cause. V and J are TRBV4-1 and TRBJ2-3; D possibly corresponds to TRBD1 (5 bases). The CDR3 extends over 15 amino acids. Germline V lookup: CDR1 MGHRA, CDR2 YSYEKL. The CDR3 DNA follows: TGCGCCAGCAGTCAAGGACAAGTGGGCACAGATACGCAGTATTTT. Its translation: CASSQGQVGTDTQYF.

This clone was recorded only once. The J gene is TRBJ2-2, the V gene TRBV2; 9 bases are a match to TRBD1. After removal of 6 bases from V and 9 bases from J, the junction contained 8 bases not matched to a gene. This CDR3 is built from 14 residues. Germline V gene sequence: CDR1 SNHLY, CDR2 FYNNEI. CDR3 DNA: TGTGCCAGCAGGGTGGGGACAGGGAACCGGGAGCTGTTTTTT. The encoded protein is CASRVGTGNRELFF.

The chain joins TRBV9 to TRBJ1-4; D gene uncertain. Trimming took off 3 bases at V and 0 bases at J, with 12 bases between the two ends. The CDR3 covers 16 residues. Per the germline V gene, CDR1 is SGDLS and CDR2 is YYNGEE. The DNA for the CDR3 is TGTGCCAGCAGCGCCCTGCGTGGCGCAACTAATGAAAAACTGTTTTTT. Translated: CASSALRGATNEKLFF.

The V gene is TRBV5-1, the J gene TRBJ2-7; D uncertain. V shed 0 bases and J shed 3 bases, with 7 bases lying between them. Per the germline V gene, CDR1 is SGHRS and CDR2 is YFSETQ. There are 13 residues in the CDR3. CDR3 protein: CASSLAPNYEQYF. The CDR3 DNA is TGCGCCAGCAGCTTGGCCCCTAACTACGAGCAGTACTTC.

A note on this clone: At one of its ends the junction is not consistent with the germline gene, which may arise from a read error. Other DNA sequences within the sample encode an identical CDR3. The V gene is TRBV6-6, the J gene TRBJ2-7, with D unresolved. Looked up from germline, CDR1 is MNHNY and CDR2 is SVGAGI (reference sequence). The CDR3 runs 12 residues. The CDR3 here is CASSSQIPEQYF. The CDR3 DNA sequence: TGCGCCAGCAGTTCCCAGATCCCCGAGCAGTACTTC.

The CDR3 spells CASSLLQGASGNTIYF. CDR3 nucleotides: TGTGCCAGCAGTTTATTACAGGGGGCCTCTGGAAACACCATATATTTT. The chain combines TRBV28 with TRBJ1-3; 9 positions match TRBD1. The germline CDR1 and CDR2 sequences are MDHEN and SYDVKM. This CDR3 region has 16 residues. V lost 1 base and J lost 0; bases outside the gene matches: 1.

This chain joins TRBV10-3 and TRBJ2-7; TRBD1 aligns across 9 bases. Germline CDR1 ENHRY, CDR2 SYGVKD. CDR3 length equals 15 residues. With V trimmed by 4 bases and J by 3 bases, 7 bases remained unmatched. The CDR3 here is CAISAGTGQGYEQYF. The CDR3 bases are TGTGCCATCAGTGCGGGGACGGGACAGGGCTACGAGCAGTACTTC.

The rearrangement uses TRBV19 and TRBJ1-5; the match to TRBD1 covers 7 bases. V trimming: 5 bases; J trimming: 2 bases; junction bases outside the gene matches: 3. This CDR3 region has 14 residues. Germline values: CDR1 LNHDA, CDR2 SQIVND (reference sequence). CDR3 DNA: TGTGCCAGTAGTGACAGGGTACGCAATCAGCCCCAGCATTTT. Encoded protein: CASSDRVRNQPQHF.

The CDR3 is CASSREWTEAFF. For the CDR3, the DNA is TGTGCCAGCAGCAGGGAGTGGACTGAAGCTTTCTTT. The V gene is TRBV28, the J gene TRBJ1-1; a weak D match, TRBD1 (5 bases). Trimming cost V 6 bases and J 5 bases, with 10 bases left between them. Germline loops: CDR1 MDHEN, CDR2 SYDVKM. The CDR3 is made up of 12 amino acids.

The chain couples TRBV5-8 to TRBJ1-5, with 10 nucleotides matching TRBD1. The germline CDR1 and CDR2 sequences are SGHTS and YDEGEE. J was trimmed by 0 bases and V by 4 bases; bases with no gene match: 10. The CDR3 consists of 18 residues. The CDR3 loop reads CASSRRDRGLGSNQPQHF. The CDR3 region has the DNA TGTGCCAGCAGCCGCCGGGACAGGGGACTCGGTAGCAATCAGCCCCAGCATTTT.

The chain employs TRBV10-3 and TRBJ2-6; a possible D gene is TRBD2 (5 bases). The length of the CDR3 is 18 residues. Germline V gene lookup returns CDR1 ENHRY and CDR2 SYGVKD. V was trimmed by 6 bases and J by 0 bases, leaving 18 bases between them. In nucleotides, the CDR3 is TGTGCCATCAGGGATTGGAAAGGGAGAGGCTCTGGGGCCAACGTCCTGACTTTC. It is translated as CAIRDWKGRGSGANVLTF.

This clone has a single count. This chain uses TRBV7-2 with TRBJ1-5; TRBD1 is a possible D gene (6 bases). The CDR3 length is 15 residues. Trimming shortened V by 1 base and J by 7 bases, and 14 bases separated the two germline ends. Germline V gene lookup returns CDR1 SGHTA and CDR2 FQGNSA. Written as DNA, the CDR3 is TGTGCCAGCAGCTTAGTGTTTGGACAGCAGCAGCCCCAGCATTTT. Its translation: CASSLVFGQQQPQHF.

The genes are TRBV5-4 and TRBJ1-1; no clear D. Trimming left V 3 bases short and J 8 bases short, with 17 bases between. There are 14 residues in the CDR3. CDR1 is SGHNT, CDR2 YYREEE, per germline (reference sequence). The CDR3 nucleotides read TGTGCCAGCAGCTCGCCACGTTCAACGGCGGAAGCTTTCTTT. Its protein product is CASSSPRSTAEAFF. The full variable domain, in which reference TRBV5-4 and TRBJ1-1 provide the parts outside the CDR3, is ETGVTQSPTHLIKTRGQQVTLRCSSQSGHNTVSWYQQALGQGPQFIFQYYREEENGRGNFPPRFSGLQFPNYSSELNVNALELDDSALYLCASSSPRSTAEAFFGQGTRLTVV.

CDR3 in DNA: TGTGCCAGCAGGCCCGGGACAGGGGGCCCTGGCAATCAGCCCCAGCATTTT. Translating gives CASRPGTGGPGNQPQHF. V gene TRBV7-2 combines with J gene TRBJ1-5; 12 nucleotides match TRBD1. CDR3 size: 17 residues. Germline-derived CDR1 and CDR2 are SGHTA and FQGNSA. Trimming at V came to 6 bases and at J to 2 bases, leaving 8 bases not matched to a gene.

The V call is TRBV5-4, the J call TRBJ2-7; the match to TRBD2 covers 8 bases. This CDR3 is 15 amino acids long. The V gene end was trimmed by 4 bases and the J gene end by 6 bases; junction bases not matched to a gene: 12. Germline-derived CDR1 and CDR2 are SGHNT and YYREEE (reference sequence). CDR3 residues: CASSPGGGGFIEQYF. The CDR3 nucleotides are TGTGCCAGCAGCCCGGGGGGCGGGGGGTTCATCGAGCAGTACTTC. Using reference TRBV5-4 and TRBJ2-7 for the parts outside the CDR3, the full variable domain is ETGVTQSPTHLIKTRGQQVTLRCSSQSGHNTVSWYQQALGQGPQFIFQYYREEENGRGNFPPRFSGLQFPNYSSELNVNALELDDSALYLCASSPGGGGFIEQYFGPGTRLTVT.

The chain has TRBV14 and TRBJ2-2, with a weak D call TRBD2 (5 bases). CDR3 size: 18 residues. Per germline, CDR1 SGHDN and CDR2 FVKESK. Between the trimmed V and J ends, which lost 0 bases and 5 bases, there was a span of 19 bases. The CDR3 bases are TGTGCCAGCAGCCAAGAAGGCCCTCTTAGCGTCAGGACCGGGGAGCTGTTTTTT. Translating gives CASSQEGPLSVRTGELFF.

V is TRBV18 and J is TRBJ2-7; no clear D. The CDR3 is made up of 14 amino acids. Between the trimmed V and J ends, which lost 2 bases and 2 bases, there was a span of 10 bases. Germline CDR1 and CDR2: KGHSH and LQKENI. The chain's CDR3 is CASSPMGDTYEQYF. As DNA, the CDR3 is TGTGCCAGCTCACCAATGGGTGACACCTACGAGCAGTACTTC.

In DNA form, the CDR3 reads TGTGCCAGCAGTTTATCCGGTGGACCGGGGGGTGGCTACACCTTC. Its protein product is CASSLSGGPGGGYTF. This rearrangement joins TRBV27 to TRBJ1-2; tentatively, D is TRBD1 (5 bases). The length of the CDR3 is 15 residues. Looked up from germline, CDR1 is MNHEY and CDR2 is SMNVEV (reference sequence). V was shortened by 0 bases and J by 7 bases, with 15 bases between the two germline ends.

This clone was counted once. V and J are TRBV19 and TRBJ1-4, with D possibly TRBD1 on 5 matching bases. The germline V gene encodes CDR1 LNHDA and CDR2 SQIVND (reference sequence). V was cut by 9 bases and J by 0 bases, with 14 bases left in between. The CDR3 length is 15 residues. The CDR3 bases are TGTGCCAGCAGGAAGGGGACGTCAACTAATGAAAAACTGTTTTTT. Amino acids: CASRKGTSTNEKLFF. Filled out from reference TRBV19 and TRBJ1-4, the complete variable domain reads DGGITQSPKYLFRKEGQNVTLSCEQNLNHDAMYWYRQDPGQGLRLIYYSQIVNDFQKGDIAEGYSVSREKKESFPLTVTSAQKNPTAFYLCASRKGTSTNEKLFFGSGTQLSVL.